This T cell receptor beta chain is drawn from a study of naive CD8 T cells in extremely preterm neonates. Whole-study findings and limits: Preterm infants showed shorter CDR3s, fewer N additions and less trimming than older groups. Preterm neonate repertoires were significantly less rich by iChao1 than others. CDR3 nucleotide sharing was about 2.7% in preterm, about 0.4% term, roughly 0.03% children, 0.01% adults.

V shed 4 bases and J 0 bases; nucleotides not matched to a gene: 0. Germline CDR1 reads MNHGY; CDR2 reads SVAAGI. The CDR3 runs to 13 residues. In the case of this clone: Its matching antigen is unknown.

Profiling relied on immunoSEQ multiplex PCR, and the TCRdb table lists in-frame clones only, not all of them. The sample gives fewer than 25,000 clones, approximately 89% of which show up once; roughly 0.93% is in the top ten. Extremely preterm deliveries at about 22-27 weeks of gestation provided the preterm samples. Pregnancies with fetal demise were excluded. The sample holds sorted live naive CD8+ CD45RA+CCR7+ T cells. This clonotype was sampled from a boy who was born preterm. The sequencing input was naive CD8+ T cells from cord blood. This sequence joins TRBV6-9 and TRBJ2-7; TRBD1 agrees at 7 bases. In DNA form, the CDR3 reads TGTGCCAGCAGTTGGGACAGCTCCTACGAGCAGTACTTC. Its protein product is CASSWDSSYEQYF.